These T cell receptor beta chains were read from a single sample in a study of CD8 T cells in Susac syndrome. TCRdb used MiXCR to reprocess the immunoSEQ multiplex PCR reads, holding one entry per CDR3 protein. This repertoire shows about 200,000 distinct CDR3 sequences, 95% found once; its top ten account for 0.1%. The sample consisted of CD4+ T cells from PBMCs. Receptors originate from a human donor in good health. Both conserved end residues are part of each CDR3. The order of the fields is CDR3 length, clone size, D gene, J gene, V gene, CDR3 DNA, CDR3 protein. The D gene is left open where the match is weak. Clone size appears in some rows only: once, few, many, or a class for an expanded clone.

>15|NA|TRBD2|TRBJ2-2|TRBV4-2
TGTGCCAGCAGCCAGGAAAGCGGGAGTGCCGGGGAGCTGTTTTTT
CASSQESGSAGELFF
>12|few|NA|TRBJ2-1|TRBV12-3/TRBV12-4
TGTGCCAGCAGTTCCACCTACAATGAGCAGTTCTTC
CASSSTYNEQFF
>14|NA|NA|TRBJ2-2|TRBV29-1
TGCAGCGTTCGGCCTGGGGGCAACGGCGGGGAGCTGTTTTTT
CSVRPGGNGGELFF
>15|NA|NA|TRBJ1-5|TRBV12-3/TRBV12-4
TGTGCCAGCAGCTACGGCGCCGACAGCAATCAGCCCCAGCATTTT
CASSYGADSNQPQHF
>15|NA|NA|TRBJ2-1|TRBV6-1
TGTGCCAGCAGTGAACAGGAAAGGACCTACAATGAGCAGTTCTTC
CASSEQERTYNEQFF
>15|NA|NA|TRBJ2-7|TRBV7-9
TGTGCCAGCAGCTTAGCGTTAGGGCCTGACTACGAGCAGTACTTC
CASSLALGPDYEQYF
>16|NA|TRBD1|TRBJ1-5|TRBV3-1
TGTGCCAGCAGCCAAGCCGGACAGGGGGGAGATCAGCCCCAGCATTTT
CASSQAGQGGDQPQHF
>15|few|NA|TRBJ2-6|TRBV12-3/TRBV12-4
TGTGCCAGCAGTTTGGTAGGGTCTGGGGCCAACGTCCTGACTTTC
CASSLVGSGANVLTF
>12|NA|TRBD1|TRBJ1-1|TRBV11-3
TGTGCCAGCAGCTCCCCGGGACAGGAAGCTTTCTTT
CASSSPGQEAFF
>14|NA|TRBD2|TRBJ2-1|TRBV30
TGTGCGTGGGCTAGCGGAACACCCGGGGATGAGCAGTTCTTC
CAWASGTPGDEQFF
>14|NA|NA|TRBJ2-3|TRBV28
TGTGCCAGCAGTAAGGACAGCCCCACAGATACGCAGTATTTT
CASSKDSPTDTQYF
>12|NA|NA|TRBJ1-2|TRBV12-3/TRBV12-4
TGTGCCAGCAGCCTGACAGTGGGCGGCTACACCTTC
CASSLTVGGYTF
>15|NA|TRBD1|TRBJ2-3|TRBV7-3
TGTGCCAGCAGCATACAGGGGGCAGTCACAGATACGCAGTATTTT
CASSIQGAVTDTQYF